What follows is one TCR beta chain and its context. Its antigen is not identified. A J-beta primer mix and a sample-barcoded 5' primer were used in a second PCR of roughly 6 to 11 cycles. TCRdb called the 5' RACE reads again in MiXCR, with one record for every CDR3 protein. The sample carries 1.5 million to 2 million distinct CDR3 sequences, roughly two fifths recorded once. The source of the sample is a study of blood T cells in healthy people across ages. Trimming stripped 6 bases from V and 2 bases from J, with 14 bases between. The CDR3 spans 13 residues. CDR1 SQVTM and CDR2 ANQGSEA come from the germline V gene. Study-wide results and caveats: It was not possible, with unsorted PBMCs, to conclusively compare naive and antigen-experienced cells.

This chain connects TRBV29-1 to TRBJ2-7, with a tentative D call TRBD2 (6 bases). This TCR came from a human donor in good health. The source material was blood. The CDR3 reads CSVSGGETYEQYF. CDR3 DNA: TGCAGCGTCTCTGGAGGGGAAACCTACGAGCAGTACTTC.